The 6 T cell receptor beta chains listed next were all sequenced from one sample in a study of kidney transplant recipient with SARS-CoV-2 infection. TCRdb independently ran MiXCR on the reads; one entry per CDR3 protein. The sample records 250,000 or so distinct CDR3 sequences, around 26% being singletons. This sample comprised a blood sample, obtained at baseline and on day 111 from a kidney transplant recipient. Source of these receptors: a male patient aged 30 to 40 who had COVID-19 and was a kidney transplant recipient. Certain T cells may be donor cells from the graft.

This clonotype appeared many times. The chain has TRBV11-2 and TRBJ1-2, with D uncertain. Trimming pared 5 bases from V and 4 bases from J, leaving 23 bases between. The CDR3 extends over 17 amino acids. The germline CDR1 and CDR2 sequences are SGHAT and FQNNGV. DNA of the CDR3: TGTGCCAGCAGCCGCCAACGAACAAGCAGAAAGACCTATGGCTACACCTTC. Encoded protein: CASSRQRTSRKTYGYTF.

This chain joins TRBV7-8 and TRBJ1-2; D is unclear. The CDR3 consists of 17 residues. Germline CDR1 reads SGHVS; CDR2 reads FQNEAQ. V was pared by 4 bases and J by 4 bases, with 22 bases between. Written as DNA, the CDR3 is TGTGCCAGCAGCTCAGGTATGTTTACCCGAAAGACCTATGGCTACACCTTC. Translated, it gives CASSSGMFTRKTYGYTF.

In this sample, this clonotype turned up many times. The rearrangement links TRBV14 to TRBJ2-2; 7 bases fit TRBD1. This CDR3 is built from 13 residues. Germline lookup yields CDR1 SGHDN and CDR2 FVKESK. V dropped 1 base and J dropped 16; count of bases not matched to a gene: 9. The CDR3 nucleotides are TGTGCCAGCAGCCAAGGAGGGACAGAAAGATCGTTTTTT. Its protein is CASSQGGTERSFF.

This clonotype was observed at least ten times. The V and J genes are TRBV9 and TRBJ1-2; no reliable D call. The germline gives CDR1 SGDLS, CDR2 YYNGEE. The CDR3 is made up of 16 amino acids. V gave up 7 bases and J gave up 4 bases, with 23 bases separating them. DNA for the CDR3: TGTGCCAGCCCGGCGCAGTACTCAAGAAAGACCTATGGCTACACCTTC. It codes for CASPAQYSRKTYGYTF.

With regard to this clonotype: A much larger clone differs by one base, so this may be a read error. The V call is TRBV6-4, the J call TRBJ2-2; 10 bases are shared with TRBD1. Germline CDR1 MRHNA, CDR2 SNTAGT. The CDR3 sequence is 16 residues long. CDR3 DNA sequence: TGTGCCAACAGTGACTCGGGACAGGGGTACACCGGGGAGCTGTTTTTT. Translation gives CANSDSGQGYTGELFF.

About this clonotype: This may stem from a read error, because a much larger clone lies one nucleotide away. Written as DNA, the CDR3 is TGTGCCAGCAGCCTTCACGCTCCCATTCCTTTCTCTGAGACCCAGTACTTC. Protein: CASSLHAPIPFSETQYF. This chain joins TRBV3-1 and TRBJ2-7; D call uncertain. TRBJ2-5 explains the end of the DNA better; the J call may be wrong. This CDR3 is built from 17 residues. Germline-derived CDR1 and CDR2 are LGHDT and YNNKEL (reference sequence).